What follows is one TCR beta chain and its context. The ends were cut back, 2 bases at V and 1 base at J, with 8 bases in the middle. Germline assignment: CDR1 KGHSH and CDR2 LQKENI. The CDR3 is 14 amino acids. One entry per CDR3 protein, called by TCRdb with MiXCR from the 5' RACE reads. The repertoire holds roughly 560,000 distinct CDR3 sequences, with roughly 20% as singletons. This entry belongs to a study of T-cell memory formation after mild COVID-19. This TCR was recovered from an adult woman who had mild COVID-19 (a few samples of this study predate the infection). Cell type and time point are not known. The chain combines TRBV18 with TRBJ1-1; a possible D gene is TRBD1 (5 bases). The sample taken for sequencing was PBMCs or a T cell subset sorted from them (not recorded which). CDR3 sequence reads: CASSPIRENTEAFF. CDR3 sequence (DNA): TGTGCCAGCTCACCAATCAGGGAGAACACTGAAGCTTTCTTT.